This TCR beta chain emerged from a study of PD-1 and CTLA-4 blockade in melanoma. A remark on this clone: One end of the junction does not line up with germline, which may come from a read error.

The method was immunoSEQ multiplex PCR; TCRdb's version includes in-frame clones alone and lacks a portion of them. In the table there are tens of thousands of clones, 80% to 95% of which are singletons. The CDR3 length is 14 residues. CDR1 SQVTM and CDR2 ANQGSEA come from the germline V gene. The sequencing used CD8+ T cells from peripheral blood, collected from a patient given anti-PD-1 treatment. The J gene is TRBJ1-5, the V gene TRBV29-1; no clear D gene. The receptor comes from a human donor with melanoma. In DNA, the CDR3 is TGCAGCATTGAGGTTAAGGAACCTTTTCAGCCCCAGCATTTT. Encoded protein: CSIEVKEPFQPQHF.